Following are 18 T cell receptor beta chains from one sample sequenced in a study of response to subunit inactivated influenza vaccine. MiXCR was run by TCRdb on the RT-PCR reads, yielding one entry per CDR3 protein. There are roughly 570,000 distinct CDR3 sequences in the sample; approximately 15% occur only once, and around 10% lies in the top ten. Sample: PBMCs from blood, taken 11 to 12 days after vaccination. The receptors come from a man between 50 and 59 years old who received an inactivated influenza vaccine.

There are many counts of this clonotype. The chain recombines TRBV12-3 or TRBV12-4 with TRBJ1-1, with D hard to call. Trimming shortened V by 8 bases and J by 2 bases, and 15 bases separated the two germline ends. CDR3 length equals 14 residues. CDR3 in DNA: TGTGCCAGCCAAGACCGAACTCGAAACACTGAAGCTTTCTTT. Its translation: CASQDRTRNTEAFF.

The chain carries TRBV7-8 and TRBJ2-2, with D maybe TRBD1 (6 bases). V lost 1 base, J lost 6 bases, and 9 bases lay in between. Germline V CDR1 and CDR2: SGHVS, FQNEAQ. This CDR3 comprises 14 residues. CDR3: CASSLGRGPGELFF. CDR3 nucleotides: TGTGCCAGCAGCTTAGGCAGGGGTCCCGGGGAGCTGTTTTTT. Using reference TRBV7-8 and TRBJ2-2 for the parts outside the CDR3, the full variable domain is GAGVSQSPRYKVAKRGQDVALRCDPISGHVSLFWYQQALGQGPEFLTYFQNEAQLDKSGLPSDRFFAERPEGSVSTLKIQRTQQEDSAVYLCASSLGRGPGELFFGEGSRLTVL.

This clonotype showed up just a few times. The chain carries TRBV7-9 and TRBJ2-7; D is perhaps TRBD1 (6 bases). V was cut by 4 bases and J by 6 bases, with 10 bases left in between. The CDR3 has 12 amino acids. Germline V gene data show CDR1 as SEHNR and CDR2 as FQNEAQ (reference sequence). The CDR3 DNA sequence: TGTGCCAGCAGCTCCCAGGGGTCCGAGCAGTACTTC. Residues: CASSSQGSEQYF.

This clonotype was found a few times. The chain couples TRBV12-3 or TRBV12-4 to TRBJ1-1; 8 bases are shared with TRBD1. The V segment lost 4 bases and the J segment 11 bases; nucleotides outside the gene matches: 12. The CDR3 runs 14 residues. This CDR3 reads CASSSTGQGREAFF. CDR3 DNA sequence: TGTGCCAGCAGTTCCACCGGACAGGGTAGGGAGGCTTTCTTT.

The chain uses TRBV13 and TRBJ2-1; 10 bases line up with TRBD2. The CDR3 runs to 16 residues. The germline gives CDR1 PRHDT, CDR2 FYEKMQ (reference sequence). Unmatched junction bases numbered 10, after V lost 5 bases and J lost 6 bases. CDR3 protein: CASSTRSGGGFNEQFF. In DNA, the CDR3 is TGTGCCAGCAGCACTCGGAGCGGGGGGGGTTTCAATGAGCAGTTCTTC.

This chain joins TRBV14 and TRBJ2-5; 8 bases match TRBD2. Trimming cost V 0 bases and J 4 bases; bases outside gene matches: 10. The CDR3 runs 17 residues. The V gene's germline CDR1 is SGHDN and CDR2 FVKESK. CDR3 loop: CASSQESGRGPGETQYF. As DNA, the CDR3 is TGTGCCAGCAGCCAAGAATCCGGGAGGGGTCCAGGAGAGACCCAGTACTTC.

The V call is TRBV29-1, the J call TRBJ2-1, with no clear D. Trimming took 5 bases from V and 0 from J, leaving 11 bases between them. The CDR3 consists of 14 residues. Per germline, CDR1 SQVTM and CDR2 ANQGSEA. The CDR3 spells CSVLTHRSYNEQFF. The CDR3 DNA is TGCAGCGTTCTTACCCATCGCTCCTACAATGAGCAGTTCTTC.

This chain uses TRBV6-1 with TRBJ2-7; 13 bases line up with TRBD2. Germline-derived CDR1 and CDR2 are MNHNS and SASEGT. The CDR3 has 15 amino acids. J gave up 3 bases and V 9 bases, and 8 bases lay outside the gene matches. CDR3 residues: CASLTSGRNSYEQYF. CDR3 nucleotide sequence: TGTGCCAGTTTGACTAGCGGGAGGAATAGCTACGAGCAGTACTTC.

This clonotype has more than one count but fewer than ten. The chain is built from TRBV18 and TRBJ2-3, with 12 nucleotides matching TRBD2. Germline CDR1 and CDR2: KGHSH and LQKENI. The CDR3 is 16 amino acids. Trimming took 3 bases from V and 2 from J; bases not matched to a gene: 3. The CDR3 protein is CASSPTSGGHTDTQYF. Here the CDR3 DNA reads TGTGCCAGCTCACCGACTAGCGGGGGACACACAGATACGCAGTATTTT. The full variable domain, completed using reference TRBV18 and TRBJ2-3, is NAGVMQNPRHLVRRRGQEARLRCSPMKGHSHVYWYRQLPEEGLKFMVYLQKENIIDESGMPKERFSAEFPKEGPSILRIQQVVRGDSAAYFCASSPTSGGHTDTQYFGPGTRLTVL.

A note on this clonotype: An end of the junction does not agree with germline; a read error may underlie this. The chain links TRBV20-1 to TRBJ2-3; TRBD2 matches 8 bases. There are 15 residues in the CDR3. Germline CDR1 reads DFQATT; CDR2 reads SNEGSKA (reference sequence). This chain's CDR3 is CSAPVAGRSTDTHYF. The CDR3 bases are TGCAGTGCCCCAGTAGCGGGGCGTAGCACAGATACGCATTATTTT.

This clonotype was seen at least ten times. The CDR3: CSAPGLDTQYF. The DNA of the CDR3 is TGCAGTGCACCAGGTCTGGATACGCAGTATTTT. The chain joins TRBV20-1 to TRBJ2-3; no firm D call. Germline CDR1 DFQATT, CDR2 SNEGSKA (reference sequence). V was clipped by 6 bases and J by 6 bases, with 10 bases between them. The CDR3 covers 11 residues.

In its sample, this clonotype was seen a few times. The chain has TRBV6-1 and TRBJ2-3; D is possibly TRBD2 (6 bases). CDR3 length: 15 amino acids. Trimming cost V 6 bases and J 3 bases, with 16 bases left between them. Looked up from germline, CDR1 is MNHNS and CDR2 is SASEGT. Here the CDR3 reads CASSPRAGRTDTQYF. The CDR3 coding sequence is TGTGCCAGCAGCCCCCGCGCGGGGCGAACAGATACGCAGTATTTT.

The CDR3 DNA reads as TGTGCCAGCAGCTTATGGGGTCGAGAGACCCAGTACTTC. Encoded protein: CASSLWGRETQYF. The chain uses TRBV7-2 and TRBJ2-5; D unresolved. There are 13 residues in the CDR3. The ends were cut back, 2 bases at V and 4 bases at J, with 8 bases in the middle. Germline CDR1 reads SGHTA; CDR2 reads FQGNSA.

The J gene is TRBJ2-4, the V gene TRBV6-2 or TRBV6-3; weak D call: TRBD2 (6 bases). Germline V gene data show CDR1 as MNHEY and CDR2 as SVGEGT. The CDR3 loop spans 15 amino acids. V was trimmed by 5 bases and J by 8 bases, leaving 19 bases between them. The CDR3 nucleotides are TGTGCCAGCAGTCCGACTGTTGTGGGCGGGGACATTCAGTACTTC. This translates into CASSPTVVGGDIQYF.

This clonotype was recorded a few times. The V call is TRBV6-5, the J call TRBJ2-3, with D possibly TRBD1 on 6 matching bases. The CDR3 is 16 amino acids. Trimming took 2 bases from V and 7 from J, leaving 19 bases between them. CDR1 is MNHEY, CDR2 SVGAGI, per germline. DNA for the CDR3: TGTGCCAGCAGTTACAGACCCTCCGGGACACCTAATACGCAGTATTTT. Translating it yields CASSYRPSGTPNTQYF.

This clonotype was observed a few times. V and J are TRBV2 and TRBJ2-3; TRBD2 aligns across 12 bases. The CDR3 length is 15 residues. Germline V gene sequence: CDR1 SNHLY, CDR2 FYNNEI. Losses at the gene ends were 6 bases for V and 9 bases for J; bases not matched to a gene: 10. The CDR3, as DNA: TGTGCCAGCAGCGAAACTAGCGGGAGGTCCCAAACGCAGTATTTT. Translating it yields CASSETSGRSQTQYF.

The rearrangement joins TRBV6-2 or TRBV6-3 to TRBJ2-3, with D maybe TRBD2 (7 bases). Trimming removed 11 bases at V and 2 bases at J, with 20 bases between. Germline V CDR1 and CDR2: MNHEY, SVGEGT. The CDR3 sequence is 15 residues long. The CDR3 DNA reads TGTGCCTCAACTGCTCGGGGGGCCACCACAGATACGCAGTATTTT. It specifies CASTARGATTDTQYF.

The chain joins TRBV7-2 to TRBJ1-2, with 9 bases fitting TRBD1. The CDR3 contains 15 residues. V lost 1 base and J lost 5; bases outside the gene matches: 5. In germline, CDR1 is SGHTA, CDR2 FQGNSA. The CDR3 DNA sequence: TGTGCCAGCAGCTTAGGTACAGGGGGCTTATATGGCTACACCTTC. Its translation is CASSLGTGGLYGYTF.